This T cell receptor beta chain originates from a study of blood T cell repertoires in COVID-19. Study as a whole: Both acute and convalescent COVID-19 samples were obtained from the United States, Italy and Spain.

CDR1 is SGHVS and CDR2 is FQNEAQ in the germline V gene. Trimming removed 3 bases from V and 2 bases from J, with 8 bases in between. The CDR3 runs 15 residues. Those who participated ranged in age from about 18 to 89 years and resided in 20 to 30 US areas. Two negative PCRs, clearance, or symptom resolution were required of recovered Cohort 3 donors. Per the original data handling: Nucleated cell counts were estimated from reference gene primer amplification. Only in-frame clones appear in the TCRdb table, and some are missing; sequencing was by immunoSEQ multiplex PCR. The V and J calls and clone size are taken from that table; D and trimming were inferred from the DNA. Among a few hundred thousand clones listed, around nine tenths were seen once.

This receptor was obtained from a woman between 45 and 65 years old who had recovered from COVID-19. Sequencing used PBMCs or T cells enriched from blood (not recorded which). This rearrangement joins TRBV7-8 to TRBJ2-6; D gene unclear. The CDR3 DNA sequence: TGTGCCAGCAGCTTTGCGAGTGCTGGGGCCAACGTCCTGACTTTC. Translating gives CASSFASAGANVLTF.